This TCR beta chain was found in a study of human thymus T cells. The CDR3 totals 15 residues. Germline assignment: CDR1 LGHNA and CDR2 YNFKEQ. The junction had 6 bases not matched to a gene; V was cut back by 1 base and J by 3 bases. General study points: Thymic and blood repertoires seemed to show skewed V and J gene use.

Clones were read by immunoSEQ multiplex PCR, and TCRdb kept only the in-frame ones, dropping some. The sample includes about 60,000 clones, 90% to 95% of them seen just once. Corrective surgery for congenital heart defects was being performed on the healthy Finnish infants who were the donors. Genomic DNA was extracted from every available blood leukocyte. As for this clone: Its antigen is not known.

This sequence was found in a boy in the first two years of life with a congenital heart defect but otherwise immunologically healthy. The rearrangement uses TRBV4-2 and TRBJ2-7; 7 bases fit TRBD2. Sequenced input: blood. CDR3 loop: CASSQVVAGVYEQYF. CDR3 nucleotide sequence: TGTGCCAGCAGCCAAGTGGTAGCGGGCGTCTACGAGCAGTACTTC.